This T cell receptor beta chain was obtained from a study of blood T cell repertoires in COVID-19. Study background: Sample material is recorded as cDNA or gDNA derived from T cells, B-cell-depleted T cells, or PBMCs.

This clone was counted a single time. Sequenced by immunoSEQ multiplex PCR; TCRdb stores in-frame clones only, minus some. The sample contains hundreds of thousands of clones, 85% to 90% of which appear only once. The junction had 7 bases not matched to a gene; V was cut back by 6 bases and J by 5 bases. CDR1 and CDR2 from the germline V gene are LNHDA and SQIVND (reference sequence). The CDR3 is 15 amino acids. The study assigned cohorts using participant-reported clinical history. Sequenced: PBMCs or T cells enriched from blood (not recorded which). The rearrangement uses TRBV19 and TRBJ2-2, with 9 positions matching TRBD1. This receptor was identified in a woman in her thirties with acute COVID-19. CDR3 sequence: CASRTGGAVTGELFF. CDR3 DNA sequence: TGTGCCAGTAGAACAGGGGGCGCGGTTACCGGGGAGCTGTTTTTT.